A single sample gave rise to the 24 T cell receptor beta chains below, sequenced in a study of T cell repertoires in cytomegalovirus infection (dated by TCRdb to about 2019). Taken with the paper, the label for treatment or condition translates to: in vitro stimulation with specific CMV peptide epitopes to enrich CMV-specific T cells. TCRdb shows the sequencer as Illumina HiSeq 1500. The public reads were run again by TCRdb, first through fastp at Q25 and then through MiXCR, and only productive beta chains were kept. Under each unique CDR3 protein, matching rows form one entry showing the most common genes and DNA. In all, the sample holds about half a million distinct CDR3 sequences, and roughly a third of those were seen once. The top ten clones comprise roughly 15% of the sample. Antigens for these TCRs are unknown. Specimen: cultured PBMCs, collected from culture after CMV antigen stimulation. The receptors here all came from a human donor in good health (CMV status not recorded). Some clones in this sample may be carry-over from other donors' samples.

This clonotype was seen a few times. The chain couples TRBV7-2 to TRBJ2-6; D ambiguous. The germline CDR1 and CDR2 sequences are SGHTA and FQGNSA. Deletions cut 0 bases from V and 2 bases from J, with 17 bases between. The CDR3 runs 19 residues. The CDR3 region has the DNA TGTGCCAGCAGCTTAGCGGGAAGGTCTTTAGTAGCTGGGGCCAACGTCCTGACTTTC. This gives the protein CASSLAGRSLVAGANVLTF.

This clonotype was counted many times. V is TRBV19 and J is TRBJ1-1, with D possibly TRBD1 on 6 matching bases. The V end was cut by 7 bases, the J end by 8 bases, with 29 bases between. The CDR3 covers 17 residues. Germline V gene sequence: CDR1 LNHDA, CDR2 SQIVND (reference sequence). CDR3: CASIGWKGGNEIREAFF. In nucleotides, the CDR3 is TGTGCCAGTATTGGATGGAAAGGGGGTAATGAGATCAGGGAAGCTTTCTTT.

In this sample, this clonotype turned up many times. The rearrangement uses TRBV7-9 and TRBJ2-1, with 13 nucleotides matching TRBD2. The germline CDR1 and CDR2 sequences are SEHNR and FQNEAQ (reference sequence). Trimming took 6 bases from V and 8 from J; bases not matched to a gene: 4. This CDR3 comprises 14 residues. The chain's CDR3 is CASRRTSGSDEQFF. CDR3 DNA: TGTGCCAGCAGGAGGACTAGCGGGAGTGATGAGCAGTTCTTC.

This chain joins TRBV11-1 and TRBJ2-7; D unresolved. Germline V lookup: CDR1 SGHAT, CDR2 FQDESV (reference sequence). The CDR3 extends over 13 amino acids. V was clipped by 5 bases and J by 6 bases, with 14 bases between them. The CDR3 region has the DNA TGTGCCAGCAGCAAAGAATCGTTAGGCGAGCAGTACTTC. It encodes CASSKESLGEQYF.

In this sample, this clonotype turned up many times. The chain couples TRBV10-3 to TRBJ2-1; 13 bases align to TRBD2. This CDR3 comprises 16 residues. V gave up 4 bases and J gave up 13 bases; unmatched junction bases: 13. CDR1 and CDR2 from the germline V gene are ENHRY and SYGVKD. DNA for the CDR3: TGTGCCATCAGTGCCCTACTAGCGGGAGGGCCGAATGTTCAGTTCTTC. As protein: CAISALLAGGPNVQFF.

The table lists this clonotype with many counts. The chain is built from TRBV7-2 and TRBJ2-3, with D possibly matching TRBD1 (6 bases). The CDR3 is 16 amino acids. Looked up from germline, CDR1 is SGHTA and CDR2 is FQGNSA. V was trimmed by 2 bases and J by 0 bases, leaving 12 bases between them. CDR3 nucleotides: TGTGCCAGCAGCTTACGGGCAGGGACAAGCACAGATACGCAGTATTTT. Its translation: CASSLRAGTSTDTQYF.

This clonotype was counted only a few times. The genes are TRBV19 and TRBJ2-7, with unresolved D. Per germline, CDR1 LNHDA and CDR2 SQIVND (reference sequence). With 8 bases removed from V and 4 bases from J, the gap between germline ends came to 21 bases. CDR3 length equals 15 residues. For the CDR3, the DNA is TGTGCCAGTCCTCATCGGATGCGGAAGTTTTACGAGCAGTACGTC. Translation: CASPHRMRKFYEQYV.

This clonotype occurred a few times. This rearrangement joins TRBV19 to TRBJ2-1; 8 bases align to TRBD1. The trim removed 5 bases at V and 4 bases at J, leaving 4 bases unmatched. Looked up from germline, CDR1 is LNHDA and CDR2 is SQIVND (reference sequence). CDR3 length: 14 residues. This CDR3 is CASSRRTGYNEQFF. CDR3 DNA: TGTGCCAGTAGTCGGCGGACAGGGTACAATGAGCAGTTCTTC. Full variable domain (missing parts from reference TRBV19 and TRBJ2-1): DGGITQSPKYLFRKEGQNVTLSCEQNLNHDAMYWYRQDPGQGLRLIYYSQIVNDFQKGDIAEGYSVSREKKESFPLTVTSAQKNPTAFYLCASSRRTGYNEQFFGPGTRLTVL.

The table lists this clonotype with a few counts. The chain uses TRBV10-2 and TRBJ1-1, with D unclear. V lost 0 bases, J lost 11 bases, and 13 bases lay in between. The length of the CDR3 is 13 residues. Germline V lookup: CDR1 WSHSY, CDR2 SAAADI. CDR3 DNA sequence: TGCGCCAGCAGTGAGTCGACACACCGGACCGCTTTCTTT. As protein: CASSESTHRTAFF.

V gene TRBV4-1 combines with J gene TRBJ2-1; TRBD1 might be the D (6 bases). V was clipped by 5 bases and J by 0 bases, with 11 bases between them. The CDR3 runs to 15 residues. Germline CDR1 is MGHRA and CDR2 is YSYEKL. The CDR3 DNA reads TGCGCCAGCAGCAGAACAGGGATCTCCTACAATGAGCAGTTCTTC. This translates into CASSRTGISYNEQFF.

The rearrangement uses TRBV4-3 and TRBJ1-2, with TRBD1 matching 9 bases. Germline V gene lookup returns CDR1 LGHNA and CDR2 YSLEER. J lost 3 bases, V lost 1 base, and 9 bases had no gene match. The CDR3 runs to 17 residues. DNA for the CDR3: TGCGCCAGCAGCCAAGCCCCTCCGGGACAGGGCGACTATGGCTACACCTTC. It encodes CASSQAPPGQGDYGYTF.

V and J are TRBV7-9 and TRBJ2-1; tentative D call: TRBD2 (5 bases). CDR1 is SEHNR, CDR2 FQNEAQ, per germline (reference sequence). The CDR3 spans 13 residues. V was clipped by 5 bases and J by 10 bases, with 15 bases between them. CDR3 in DNA: TGTGCCAGCAGCACCACCGGGATAAAGGAGCAGTTCTTC. This gives the protein CASSTTGIKEQFF.

In this sample, this clonotype turned up once. The genes are TRBV20-1 and TRBJ1-3; D unclear. There are 14 residues in the CDR3. Germline V CDR1 and CDR2: DFQATT, SNEGSKA (reference sequence). The ends were cut back, 3 bases at V and 0 bases at J, with 9 bases in the middle. The CDR3 spells CSASLTSSGNTIYF. CDR3 coding DNA: TGCAGTGCTAGTTTAACAAGCTCTGGAAACACCATATATTTT.

This clonotype was counted a few times. This chain links TRBV4-3 with TRBJ2-7; TRBD2 matches at 7 bases. Germline values: CDR1 LGHNA, CDR2 YSLEER. CDR3 length equals 14 residues. After removal of 0 bases from V and 2 bases from J, the junction contained 1 base not matched to a gene. This CDR3 is CASSQERGAYEQYF. The DNA of the CDR3 is TGCGCCAGCAGCCAAGAACGGGGGGCCTACGAGCAGTACTTC.

The rearrangement joins TRBV7-2 to TRBJ2-3, with D hard to call. CDR1 SGHTA and CDR2 FQGNSA come from the germline V gene. This CDR3 comprises 15 residues. V was clipped by 1 base and J by 0 bases, with 8 bases between them. CDR3 nucleotide sequence: TGTGCCAGCAGCTTAGTCGAGACTAGCACAGATACGCAGTATTTT. Its protein product is CASSLVETSTDTQYF.

The V gene is TRBV7-3, the J gene TRBJ1-1; tentative D call: TRBD1 (5 bases). Trimming pared 3 bases from V and 8 bases from J, leaving 13 bases between. The CDR3 has 13 amino acids. Germline CDR1 and CDR2: SGHTA and FQGTGA. The CDR3 nucleotides are TGTGCCAGCAGCTTTTGGCAGGGCCGGGAAGCTTTCTTT. Its translation: CASSFWQGREAFF. Full variable domain (missing parts from reference TRBV7-3 and TRBJ1-1): GAGVSQTPSNKVTEKGKYVELRCDPISGHTALYWYRQSLGQGPEFLIYFQGTGAADDSGLPNDRFFAVRPEGSVSTLKIQRTERGDSAVYLCASSFWQGREAFFGQGTRLTVV.

About this clonotype: This may arise from a read error, as a much more abundant clone is one base away. This chain uses TRBV7-2 with TRBJ2-1; TRBD2 might be the D (6 bases). CDR3 size: 15 residues. The germline V gene encodes CDR1 SGHTA and CDR2 FQGNSA. CDR3 loop: CARSLAASQAGEQFF. Here the CDR3 DNA reads TGTGCCAGGAGCTTAGCGGCTAGCCAGGCTGGCGAGCAGTTCTTC.

This clonotype has a single count. The chain employs TRBV3-1 and TRBJ2-5; D remains unclear. Trimming shortened V by 2 bases and J by 2 bases, and 15 bases separated the two germline ends. This CDR3 has 16 amino acids. In germline, CDR1 is LGHDT, CDR2 YNNKEL (reference sequence). DNA of the CDR3: TGTGCCAGCAGCCAATCGTCGCCCGGTGGTCAAGAGACCCAGTACTTC. This sequence encodes CASSQSSPGGQETQYF.

This clonotype came up a few times. The chain combines TRBV10-2 with TRBJ1-4; a weak D match, TRBD1 (5 bases). Trimming shortened V by 5 bases and J by 0 bases, and 13 bases separated the two germline ends. Germline CDR1 WSHSY, CDR2 SAAADI. The CDR3 runs to 16 residues. CDR3: CASSSGRTATNEKLFF. The CDR3 DNA reads as TGCGCCAGCAGTTCGGGACGGACTGCAACTAATGAAAAACTGTTTTTT.

This clonotype appeared a few times. The rearrangement links TRBV6-6 to TRBJ2-5; tentative D call: TRBD1 (6 bases). Germline V lookup: CDR1 MNHNY, CDR2 SVGAGI (reference sequence). V lost 3 bases to trimming and J lost 0 bases, with 11 bases between them. The CDR3 runs 15 residues. CDR3 sequence reads: CASSYPTGNQETQYF. In nucleotides, the CDR3 is TGTGCCAGCAGTTATCCGACAGGCAACCAAGAGACCCAGTACTTC.

The genes are TRBV18 and TRBJ1-1; D uncertain. Germline V lookup: CDR1 KGHSH, CDR2 LQKENI. The CDR3 runs to 14 residues. Trimming took 0 bases from V and 1 from J, leaving 6 bases between them. The CDR3 sequence is CASSPPPGNTEAFF. The CDR3 DNA follows: TGTGCCAGCTCACCACCGCCGGGGAACACTGAAGCTTTCTTT.

As to this clonotype: A junction end diverges from the germline sequence, so it may reflect a read error. The V gene is TRBV12-3 or TRBV12-4, the J gene TRBJ2-5; 8 bases line up with TRBD2. The CDR3 is 15 residues long. The CDR3 is CASSFAGGPGETRYF. CDR3 in DNA: TGTGCCAGCAGTTTCGCGGGAGGCCCGGGGGAGACCCGGTACTTC.

The J gene is TRBJ1-4, the V gene TRBV6-1; 8 nucleotides agree with TRBD1. The CDR3 is 14 amino acids. J was trimmed by 8 bases and V by 1 base; bases with no gene match: 3. The germline gives CDR1 MNHNS, CDR2 SASEGT. The chain's CDR3 is CASSEGTGSEKLFF. The CDR3 region has the DNA TGTGCCAGCAGTGAAGGGACAGGGAGCGAAAAACTGTTTTTT.

This sequence joins TRBV6-1 and TRBJ2-1; 8 bases are a match to TRBD2. With 5 bases clipped from V and 5 bases from J, the junction kept 11 bases outside the gene matches. CDR1 and CDR2 (germline): MNHNS, SASEGT. CDR3 length: 16 amino acids. CDR3: CASSSPAGRANNEQFF. DNA of the CDR3: TGTGCCAGCAGTTCCCCAGCCGGGAGGGCCAACAATGAGCAGTTCTTC.